This T cell receptor beta chain was observed in a study of cytomegalovirus exposure and HLA in healthy donors. Study results and limitations: Common viral pathogens were later found to be apparently linked to several of the most significant clusters.

Worth noting for this clone: Its antigen is not known.

Vbeta (60) and Jbeta (13) primers were used in the PCR. TCRdb keeps only in-frame clones here, not all; method: immunoSEQ multiplex PCR. The sample lists 130,000 or so clones; roughly 79% were seen once. The CDR3 extends over 13 amino acids. Germline CDR1 and CDR2: SGHNT and YYREEE (reference sequence). Between the trimmed V and J ends, which lost 4 bases and 0 bases, there was a span of 7 bases. The sample taken for sequencing was PBMCs. This rearrangement joins TRBV5-4 to TRBJ1-1, with a weak D call TRBD1 (5 bases). The clonotype originates from a woman aged 18 to 35 in good health and CMV-seronegative. In DNA form, the CDR3 reads TGTGCCAGCAGCAAGACAGTGAACACTGAAGCTTTCTTT. Protein sequence: CASSKTVNTEAFF.